This passage covers 13 T cell receptor beta chains from one sample sequenced in a study of blood T cells in healthy people across ages (dated by TCRdb to the mid-2010s). The library was prepared using 5' RACE. Reads for this sample came from an Illumina HiSeq 2500. A second PCR of 7 to 11 cycles was run with a J-beta primer mix and a sample-barcoded 5' primer. TCRdb itself trimmed the public reads at Q25 with fastp, ran MiXCR and retained productive beta chains. Identical CDR3 proteins give one entry, which carries the most common genes and DNA. In all, the sample holds more than 800,000 distinct CDR3 sequences, and around 30% of those were seen once. The biggest ten clones account for 15% to 20% of the sample. Sequenced input: blood. All receptors derive from a woman aged 80 or over in good health.

The rearrangement joins TRBV6-2 or TRBV6-3 to TRBJ1-1; 8 nucleotides agree with TRBD1. The V gene end was trimmed by 5 bases and the J gene end by 3 bases; junction bases not matched to a gene: 5. The CDR3 runs to 14 residues. The V gene's germline CDR1 is MNHEY and CDR2 SVGEGT. The CDR3 region is CASSGQGDDTEAFF. For the CDR3, the DNA is TGTGCCAGCAGTGGACAGGGAGATGACACTGAAGCTTTCTTT.

This clonotype appeared a few times. A read error may account for a junction end that differs from germline. V is TRBV28 and J is TRBJ2-5; 13 nucleotides agree with TRBD2. Germline V CDR1 and CDR2: MDHEN, SYDVKM. The CDR3 loop spans 15 amino acids. The CDR3 sequence: CAGSGLAGEQGTQYF. The CDR3 DNA is TGTGCCGGCAGTGGACTAGCGGGGGAACAGGGGACCCAGTACTTC. The full variable domain, with the rest looked up from reference TRBV28 and TRBJ2-5, is DVKVTQSSRYLVKRTGEKVFLECVQDMDHENMFWYRQDPGLGLRLIYFSYDVKMKEKGDIPEGYSVSREKKERFSLILESASTNQTSMYLCAGSGLAGEQGTQYFGPGTRLLVL.

This clonotype was counted at least ten times. V is TRBV7-8 and J is TRBJ2-1; TRBD1 matches at 7 bases. V trimming: 1 base; J trimming: 5 bases; junction bases outside the gene matches: 14. CDR3 length: 18 amino acids. Germline CDR1 is SGHVS and CDR2 is FQNEAQ. CDR3 nucleotide sequence: TGTGCCAGCAGCTTAGGGGCTTTGACAGGGCTTACCAACAATGAGCAGTTCTTC. Protein product: CASSLGALTGLTNNEQFF.

The chain uses TRBV12-3 or TRBV12-4 and TRBJ1-4, with 7 bases lining up with TRBD1. V lost 5 bases and J lost 3; bases outside the gene matches: 6. CDR3 length: 15 amino acids. CDR3 DNA: TGTGCCAGCAGTGGCACAGGGGCGTCTAATGAAAAACTGTTTTTT. Translating it yields CASSGTGASNEKLFF.

The chain couples TRBV6-5 to TRBJ1-1, with 7 bases lining up with TRBD1. The J segment lost 7 bases and the V segment lost 6 bases, leaving 8 bases of the junction unmatched. This CDR3 comprises 13 residues. CDR1 and CDR2 (germline): MNHEY, SVGAGI. In nucleotides, the CDR3 is TGTGCCAGCAGAGGGACAGTAGTGGGTGAAGCTTTCTTT. This codes for CASRGTVVGEAFF.

This clonotype was seen more than once but under ten times. The chain carries TRBV3-1 and TRBJ1-6, with 7 bases aligning to TRBD1. Germline V gives CDR1 LGHDT, CDR2 YNNKEL (reference sequence). The CDR3 length is 12 residues. With V trimmed by 5 bases and J by 9 bases, 1 base remained unmatched. CDR3 residues: CASSDRASPLHF. CDR3 DNA: TGTGCCAGCAGCGACAGGGCTTCACCCCTCCACTTT.

Concerning this clonotype: A junction boundary mismatches the germline segment, possibly from a read error. The V call is TRBV7-2, the J call TRBJ2-6; 9 bases align to TRBD1. Germline lookup yields CDR1 SGHTA and CDR2 FQGNSA. CDR3 length: 16 residues. Here the CDR3 DNA reads TGTGCCAGCAGCACAGGGACAGGGACGGGGGCCAATGTCCTGACTTTC. Translated, it gives CASSTGTGTGANVLTF.

This clonotype was counted only a few times. The chain recombines TRBV5-1 with TRBJ1-6; 7 nucleotides line up with TRBD1. The CDR3 spans 17 residues. Germline V lookup: CDR1 SGHRS, CDR2 YFSETQ. V was pared by 4 bases and J by 7 bases, with 14 bases of the junction left unmatched. The CDR3 protein is CASSPEPVGGSNSPLHF. The CDR3 region has the DNA TGCGCCAGCAGCCCGGAACCAGTAGGGGGCTCGAATTCACCCCTCCACTTT.

This clonotype showed up many times. This sequence joins TRBV7-9 and TRBJ2-5; a possible D gene is TRBD1 (6 bases). This CDR3 is 13 amino acids long. V was shortened by 4 bases and J by 7 bases, with 13 bases between the two germline ends. The germline V gene encodes CDR1 SEHNR and CDR2 FQNEAQ (reference sequence). DNA of the CDR3: TGTGCCAGCAGCTCAGGGGCCCTCGGGACCCAGTACTTC. It is translated as CASSSGALGTQYF.

About this clonotype: This may arise from a read error, as a much more abundant clone is one base away. This chain links TRBV5-1 with TRBJ2-7, with 10 bases aligning to TRBD2. V dropped 2 bases and J dropped 7; count of bases not matched to a gene: 9. Germline-derived CDR1 and CDR2 are SGHRS and YFSETQ. The CDR3 is 15 amino acids. The CDR3 nucleotides are TGCGCCAGCAGCTTTTGGACTAGCGGTCCCAATGAGCAGTACTTC. This gives the protein CASSFWTSGPNEQYF.

The table lists this clonotype with a few counts. The J gene is TRBJ2-2, the V gene TRBV3-1, with D hard to call. The length of the CDR3 is 11 residues. Trimming pared 8 bases from V and 6 bases from J, leaving 7 bases between. CDR1 and CDR2 from the germline V gene are LGHDT and YNNKEL (reference sequence). The DNA of the CDR3 is TGTGCCAGCTCTAATCCCGGGGAGCTGTTTTTT. Its protein is CASSNPGELFF.

About this clonotype itself: A read error may explain this, as a much larger clone is one base away. The chain is built from TRBV19 and TRBJ1-2; the D gene is possibly TRBD1 (5 bases). Germline V CDR1 and CDR2: LNHDA, SQIVND (reference sequence). The ends were cut back, 1 base at V and 5 bases at J, with 14 bases in the middle. The CDR3 is 15 amino acids. The CDR3 spells CASSIGGAYRYGYTF. CDR3 coding DNA: TGTGCCAGTAGTATAGGGGGCGCTTACAGGTATGGCTACACCTTC.

This clonotype was counted a few times. The rearrangement links TRBV20-1 to TRBJ2-2, with D possibly being TRBD1 (6 bases). CDR3 size: 14 residues. The germline V gene encodes CDR1 DFQATT and CDR2 SNEGSKA (reference sequence). V was pared by 2 bases and J by 6 bases, with 13 bases between. CDR3 protein: CSARRRGAAGELFF. The CDR3 nucleotides are TGCAGTGCTAGACGCAGGGGTGCGGCCGGGGAGCTGTTTTTT.